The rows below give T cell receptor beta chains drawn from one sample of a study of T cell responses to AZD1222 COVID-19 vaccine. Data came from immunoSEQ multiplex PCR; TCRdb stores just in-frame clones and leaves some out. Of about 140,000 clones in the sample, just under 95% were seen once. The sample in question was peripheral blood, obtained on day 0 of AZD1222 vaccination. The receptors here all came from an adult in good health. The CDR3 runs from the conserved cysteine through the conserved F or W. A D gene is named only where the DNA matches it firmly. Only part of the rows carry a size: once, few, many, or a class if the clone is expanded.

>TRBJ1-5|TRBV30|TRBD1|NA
TGTGCCTGGAGCGATGGACAGGGGTATCAGCCCCAGCATTTT
CAWSDGQGYQPQHF
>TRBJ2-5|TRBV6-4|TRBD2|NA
TGTGCCAGCAGCCCTAGCGGATCCCAAGAGACCCAGTACTTC
CASSPSGSQETQYF
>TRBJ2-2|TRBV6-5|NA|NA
TGTGCCAGCAATCGACAGGAGACCGGGGAGCTGTTTTTT
CASNRQETGELFF
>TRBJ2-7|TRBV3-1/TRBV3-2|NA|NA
TGTGCCAGCAGCCCTACCCTGACCTACGAGCAGTACTTC
CASSPTLTYEQYF
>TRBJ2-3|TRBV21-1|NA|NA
TGTGCCAGCAGCAAAGTGGGTGCTGGCGGCTATAGCACAGATACGCAGTATTTT
CASSKVGAGGYSTDTQYF
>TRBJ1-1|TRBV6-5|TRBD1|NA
TGTGCCAGCAGTCACTGGACAGGGAGGTTCACTGAAGCTTTCTTT
CASSHWTGRFTEAFF
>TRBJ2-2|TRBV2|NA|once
TGTGCCAGCAGTGATGGGGAAACCGGGGAGCTGTTTTTT
CASSDGETGELFF
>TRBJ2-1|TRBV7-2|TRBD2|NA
TGTGCCAGCAGCTTAGTATCTAGCGGGGCACCGGGTAGGCAGTTCTTC
CASSLVSSGAPGRQFF
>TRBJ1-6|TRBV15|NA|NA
TGTGCCACCAGCAGATCGCGACAAAATTCACCCCTCCACTTT
CATSRSRQNSPLHF
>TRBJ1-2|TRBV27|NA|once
TGTGCCAGCAGTTTATCATCTTTTGGGGCGATTGGCTACACCTTC
CASSLSSFGAIGYTF
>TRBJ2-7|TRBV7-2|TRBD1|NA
TGTGCCAGCAGCTTATGGGGACAGGGGGCCTACGAGCAGTACTTC
CASSLWGQGAYEQYF
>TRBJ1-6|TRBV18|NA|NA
TGTGCCAGCTCACCGATCTCTCGCGGGGATTCACCCCTCCACTTT
CASSPISRGDSPLHF
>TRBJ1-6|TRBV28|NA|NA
TGTGCCGGCGGGCCGAATTCACCCCTCCACTTT
CAGGPNSPLHF
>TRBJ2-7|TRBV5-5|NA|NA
TGTGCCAGCAGCTTGAACTACGAGCAGTACTTC
CASSLNYEQYF
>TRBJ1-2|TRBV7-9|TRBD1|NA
TGTGCCAGCACCTTGGATAACAGGGGGGAGTATGGCTACACCTTC
CASTLDNRGEYGYTF
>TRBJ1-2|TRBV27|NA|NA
TGTGCCAGCAGTTTATCTCGGGTTTACTATGGCTACACCTTC
CASSLSRVYYGYTF
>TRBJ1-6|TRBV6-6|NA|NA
TGTGCCAGCAGTTATGAGCAGACTAATTCACCCCTCCACTTT
CASSYEQTNSPLHF
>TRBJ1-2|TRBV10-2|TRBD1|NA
TGCGCCAGCAGGGCGGGACAGGGGTATGGCTACACCTTC
CASRAGQGYGYTF
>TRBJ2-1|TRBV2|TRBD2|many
TGTGCCAGCAGTCGAGCCCGGACTAGCGGGGGGGCCGGACCACTCCACCCGTTCTTC
CASSRARTSGGAGPLHPFF
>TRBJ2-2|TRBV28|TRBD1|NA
TGTGCCAGCGGGACAGGGGGGTCCGGGGAGCTGTTTTTT
CASGTGGSGELFF
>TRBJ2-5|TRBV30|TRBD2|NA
TGTGCCTGGGGGGGGGACCAAGAGACCCAGTACTTC
CAWGGDQETQYF
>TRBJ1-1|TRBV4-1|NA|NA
TGCGCCAGCAGGGGGTTGTTAAGGGCCACTGAAGCTTTCTTT
CASRGLLRATEAFF
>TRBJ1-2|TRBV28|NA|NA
TGTGCCAGCAGTCCGTCTGTATCGACCGTTTACTATGGCTACACCTTC
CASSPSVSTVYYGYTF
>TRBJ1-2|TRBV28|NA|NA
TGTGCCAGCAGGGTACCCGGGTCCTCGGGGAACTATGGCTACACCTTC
CASRVPGSSGNYGYTF
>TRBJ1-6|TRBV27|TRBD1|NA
TGTGCCAGCACCCCGACAGGGTTGCCCAATTCACCCCTCCACTTT
CASTPTGLPNSPLHF
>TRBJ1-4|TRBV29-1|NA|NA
TGCAGCGTCCGAGGGGAATATGAAAAACTGTTTTTT
CSVRGEYEKLFF
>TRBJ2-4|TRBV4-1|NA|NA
TGCGCCAGCAGCCACCTAGCCAAAAACATTCAGTACTTC
CASSHLAKNIQYF